The 11 T cell receptor beta chains reported below all come from one sample, sequenced in a study of tumor and adjacent non-tumor tissue in lung cancer. A modified ARM-PCR protocol with three rounds of nested PCR amplified TCRbeta. MiXCR was run by TCRdb on the multiplex PCR reads, yielding one entry per CDR3 protein. Of roughly 81,000 distinct CDR3 sequences in the sample, 61% were seen once. RNA was extracted from bulk tissue without any cell sorting. Sequencing was performed on lung tumor tissue. The receptors shown here come from a man aged 65 to 79 with non-small cell lung cancer.

This clonotype was detected only a few times. V usage is TRBV20-1 and J usage is TRBJ2-7; possible D gene TRBD1, 5 bases. Trimming removed 3 bases from V and 2 bases from J, with 11 bases in between. This CDR3 has 13 residues. Per germline, CDR1 DFQATT and CDR2 SNEGSKA (reference sequence). Here the CDR3 reads CSASPPGPYEQYF. For the CDR3, the DNA is TGCAGTGCTAGTCCCCCAGGGCCCTACGAGCAGTACTTC.

With respect to this clonotype: A much bigger clone sits one base away, suggesting this may be a read error. V and J are TRBV5-6 and TRBJ2-3, with 11 bases lining up with TRBD2. The germline V gene encodes CDR1 SGHDT and CDR2 YYEEEE. This CDR3 has 13 amino acids. CDR3 nucleotide sequence: TGTACCAGCAGCAGGACTAGCGGGGATACGCAGTATTTT. Its protein is CTSSRTSGDTQYF.

Concerning this clonotype: A read error may account for a junction end that differs from germline. Here the CDR3 DNA reads TGCAGCGTTCAGGAGTACGGCAATCAGCCTCAGCATTTT. Protein product: CSVQEYGNQPQHF. The chain joins TRBV29-1 to TRBJ1-5; D unresolved. CDR1 is SQVTM and CDR2 is ANQGSEA in the germline V gene. The CDR3 is 13 amino acids.

This clonotype was counted at least ten times. The chain employs TRBV29-1 and TRBJ2-7; the match to TRBD1 covers 9 bases. J gave up 9 bases and V 7 bases, and 7 bases lay outside the gene matches. Germline loops: CDR1 SQVTM, CDR2 ANQGSEA. The CDR3 sequence is 11 residues long. CDR3 DNA sequence: TGCAGCGCCTGGACAGGGGAAGGGCAGTACTTC. Protein product: CSAWTGEGQYF.

The chain links TRBV24-1 to TRBJ2-1; D tentatively fits TRBD1 or TRBD2 (6 bases each). Germline V CDR1 and CDR2: KGHDR, SFDVKD. The CDR3 runs to 15 residues. V gave up 9 bases and J gave up 9 bases, with 23 bases separating them. As DNA, the CDR3 is TGTGCCACCCAGACCCGGGACAAGGAGGGCGGTGAGCAGTTCTTC. The encoded protein is CATQTRDKEGGEQFF.

The sample holds many counts of this clonotype. The gene calls are TRBV6-5 and TRBJ1-5; D perhaps matches TRBD1 (6 bases). Trimming removed 4 bases from V and 6 bases from J, with 13 bases in between. Germline V gives CDR1 MNHEY, CDR2 SVGAGI. This CDR3 spans 14 amino acids. CDR3 protein: CASSSLDSRQPQHF. For the CDR3, the DNA is TGTGCCAGCAGTTCCCTGGACAGTCGTCAGCCCCAGCATTTT.

This clonotype was observed a single time. At one boundary the junction diverges from the germline segment, which might be a read error. The chain recombines TRBV6-5 with TRBJ2-5; TRBD2 might be the D (6 bases). This CDR3 contains 16 residues. Germline assignment: CDR1 MNHEY and CDR2 SVGAGI. CDR3 loop: CASSPREGPDWEAQYF. In DNA, the CDR3 is TGCGCCAGCAGCCCAAGAGAAGGGCCAGATTGGGAGGCCCAGTACTTC.

In the case of this clonotype: Its ends do not fully match the called genes, so a read error is possible. The chain recombines TRBV6-5 with TRBJ2-7; D is perhaps TRBD1 or TRBD2 (5 bases each). CDR1 and CDR2 (germline): MNHEY, SVGAGI. This CDR3 has 16 residues. Here the CDR3 DNA reads TGTGCCGACAGTTACGGGATCCTCACCACCTCCTACGAGCCGTACTTC. Translation: CADSYGILTTSYEPYF.

This chain joins TRBV6-6 and TRBJ2-3; D may be TRBD2 (5 bases). The germline V and J ends were trimmed by 6 bases and 0 bases, with 7 bases remaining between them. The germline V gene has CDR1 MNHNY and CDR2 SVGAGI (reference sequence). This CDR3 has 13 amino acids. CDR3 in DNA: TGTGCCAGCAGAAGGACTAGCACAGATACGCAGTATTTT. Its protein is CASRRTSTDTQYF.

Note on this clonotype: The CDR3 ends on some other residue instead of the conserved phenylalanine or tryptophan, so this is likely a read error. V and J are TRBV12-3 or TRBV12-4 and TRBJ2-2, with 9 nucleotides matching TRBD1. The CDR3 is 15 amino acids. V gave up 6 bases and J gave up 3 bases; unmatched junction bases: 5. CDR3 in amino acids: CASSLTGGDTGELFL. In nucleotides, the CDR3 is TGTGCCAGCAGCCTGACAGGGGGGGACACCGGGGAGCTGTTTCTT.

The J gene is TRBJ2-7, the V gene TRBV11-2; unclear D gene. CDR1 SGHAT and CDR2 FQNNGV come from the germline V gene. With 5 bases removed from V and 2 bases from J, the gap between germline ends came to 16 bases. This CDR3 contains 15 residues. The CDR3 nucleotides read TGTGCCAGCAGCGCCCGGGCGGAACCGACCTACGAGCAGTACTTC. Amino acid sequence: CASSARAEPTYEQYF.